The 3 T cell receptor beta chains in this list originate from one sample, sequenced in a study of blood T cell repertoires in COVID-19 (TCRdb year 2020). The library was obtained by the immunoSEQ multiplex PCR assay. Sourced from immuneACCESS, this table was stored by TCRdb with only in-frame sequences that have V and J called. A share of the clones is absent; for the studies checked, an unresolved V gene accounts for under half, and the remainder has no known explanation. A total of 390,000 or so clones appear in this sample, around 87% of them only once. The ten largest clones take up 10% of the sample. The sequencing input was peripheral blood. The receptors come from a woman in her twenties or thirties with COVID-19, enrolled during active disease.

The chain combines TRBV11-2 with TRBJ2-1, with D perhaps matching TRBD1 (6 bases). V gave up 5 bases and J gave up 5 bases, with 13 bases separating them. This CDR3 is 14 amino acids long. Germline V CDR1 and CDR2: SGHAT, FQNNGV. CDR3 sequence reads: CASSNPGQNNEQFF. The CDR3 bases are TGTGCCAGCAGCAATCCGGGACAAAACAATGAGCAGTTCTTC.

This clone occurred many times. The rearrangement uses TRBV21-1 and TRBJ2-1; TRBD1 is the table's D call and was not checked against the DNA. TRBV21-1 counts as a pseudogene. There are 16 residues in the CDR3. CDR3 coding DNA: TGTGCCAGCAGCCCCCCGGGACACCGTTCGACTAATGAGCAGTTCTTC. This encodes CASSPPGHRSTNEQFF.

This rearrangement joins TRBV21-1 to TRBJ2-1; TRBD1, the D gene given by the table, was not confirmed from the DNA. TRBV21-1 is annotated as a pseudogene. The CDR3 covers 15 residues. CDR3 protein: CASRTGTGCYNEQFF. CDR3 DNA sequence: TGTGCCAGCAGGACCGGGACAGGGTGTTACAATGAGCAGTTCTTC.